This T cell receptor beta chain was sequenced during a study of cytomegalovirus exposure and HLA in healthy donors. There are 15 residues in the CDR3. The germline V and J ends were trimmed by 4 bases and 5 bases, with 18 bases remaining between them. Germline V gives CDR1 SGHVS, CDR2 FQNEAQ. The study ran its PCR with 60 Vbeta and 13 Jbeta primers. Only in-frame clones appear in the TCRdb table, and some are missing; sequencing was by immunoSEQ multiplex PCR. The data contain some 140,000 clones, roughly 80% of them singletons. The rearrangement uses TRBV7-8 and TRBJ2-7, with a possible D match to TRBD2 (6 bases). Source material: PBMCs. This TCR came from a woman aged 40 to 50 in good health and CMV-seronegative. The CDR3 loop reads CASSSPTSNPNEQYF. For the CDR3, the DNA is TGTGCCAGCAGCTCCCCCACTAGCAACCCAAACGAGCAGTACTTC.